This T cell receptor (beta chain) was identified during a study of Ad26.COV2.S vaccination and SARS-CoV-2 variants. Sample treatment: 15 to 20 received Ad26.COV2.S at low or high dose, single or two shots; 5 received placebo; per-sample allocation not given. Samples analyzed were those drawn on day 63 after the first vaccine or placebo injection. Expressing Wuhan-strain SARS-CoV-2 spike, an Ad26 vector served as the vaccine. Turning to this clone: Its specificity is not known.

General study points: Responses of spike-specific T cells (both CD8+ and CD4+) reportedly showed substantial breadth after vaccination. Vaccine recipients surpassed placebo recipients in spike-specific TCR breadth.

Germline V gives CDR1 SGHVS, CDR2 FQNEAQ. The CDR3 totals 14 residues. The V and J ends lost 3 bases and 1 base, in that order; junction bases with no gene match: 3. Repertoires were generated with immunoSEQ multiplex PCR, while TCRdb's copy carries only in-frame clones and drops some. The sample holds around 320,000 clones, roughly 84% seen once. The sequence came from a person aged 18-60 years who received the Ad26.COV2.S COVID-19 vaccine or a placebo. V usage is TRBV7-8 and J usage is TRBJ2-7; 7 bases are a match to TRBD1. Sequenced material: peripheral blood, taken in a trial of Ad26.COV2.S vaccine versus placebo. The CDR3 region is CASSFRDSSYEQYF. CDR3 nucleotide sequence: TGTGCCAGCAGCTTCCGGGACAGTTCCTACGAGCAGTACTTC.